This TCR beta chain was identified during a study of OX40 agonist ivuxolimab in advanced cancers. Overall study context: The patients got ivuxolimab, which is an agonistic anti-OX40 (CD134) antibody. Two patients with cutaneous melanoma and one with hepatocellular carcinoma, three in total, showed partial responses.

Broader study findings: Dosing at 0.1 to 3.0 mg/kg was accompanied by clonal expansion of CD4+ and CD8+ blood T cells by week 6.

It was autoimmune disease history or systemic immunosuppression that excluded patients. Germline values: CDR1 MGHDK, CDR2 SYGVNS. Trimming shortened V by 7 bases and J by 2 bases, and 15 bases separated the two germline ends. The CDR3 has 14 amino acids. Assay: immunoSEQ multiplex PCR; the TCRdb copy retains only in-frame clones and omits some. The sample holds about 77,000 clones, around 90% seen once. Comments on this clone: Its target is unknown.

V is TRBV25-1 and J is TRBJ2-7; no clear D gene. This specimen consisted of CD4+ or CD8+ T cells sorted from blood, obtained in a trial of the OX40 agonist ivuxolimab. The receptor's source is an adult with an advanced solid tumor such as melanoma, head and neck, liver or kidney cancer. CDR3 protein: CASTSTVPPYEQYF. The CDR3 DNA reads TGTGCCAGCACTTCGACGGTACCCCCCTACGAGCAGTACTTC.